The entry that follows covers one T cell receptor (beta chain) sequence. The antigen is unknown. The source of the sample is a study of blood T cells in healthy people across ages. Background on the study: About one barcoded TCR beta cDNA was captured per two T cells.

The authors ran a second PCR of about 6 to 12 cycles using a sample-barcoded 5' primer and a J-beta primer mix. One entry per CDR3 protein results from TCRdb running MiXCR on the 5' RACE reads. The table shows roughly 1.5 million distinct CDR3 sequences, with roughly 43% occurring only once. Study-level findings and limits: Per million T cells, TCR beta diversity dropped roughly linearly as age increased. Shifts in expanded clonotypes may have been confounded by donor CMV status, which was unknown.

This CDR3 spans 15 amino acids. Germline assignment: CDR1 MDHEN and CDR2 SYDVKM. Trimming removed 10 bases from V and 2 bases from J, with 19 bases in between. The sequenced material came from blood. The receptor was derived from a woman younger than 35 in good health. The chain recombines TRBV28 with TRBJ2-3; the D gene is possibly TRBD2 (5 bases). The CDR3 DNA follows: TGTGCCATCGTTTCAGGCACTAGTCTCACAGATACGCAGTATTTT. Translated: CAIVSGTSLTDTQYF.